This TCR beta chain was identified in a study of shared clonotypes between healthy human individuals. The V end was cut by 0 bases, the J end by 4 bases, with 12 bases between. Per germline, CDR1 SEHNR and CDR2 FQNEAQ (reference sequence). The CDR3 contains 15 residues. CD8 cells classed as naive were CD45RO-negative and positively selected for CCR7, excluding terminally differentiated effector memory CD45RA+ cells. Every contributor of samples was a Caucasian grown-up residing in Nashville, Tennessee. Study-wide results and caveats: Non-shared clonotypes had lower generation probabilities than clonotypes shared by all four sorted-subset donors. Genetic and exposure-history diversity was limited by the few donors. Clonotype sharing among donors, it was expected, would be affected by sequencing depth.

The protocol was immunoSEQ multiplex PCR, while the TCRdb copy is restricted to in-frame clones and leaves out a portion. The sample includes around 2.1 million clones, about 92% of them seen just once. A remark on this clone: Its target is not known.

The sequencing input was naive CD8+ T cells from PBMCs. This sequence joins TRBV7-9 and TRBJ1-2; possibly TRBD1 for D (6 bases). The TCR was taken from a young man in good health. Some clones in this sample may be carry-over from other donors' samples. CDR3 residues: CASSLALRGGYGYTF. The CDR3 DNA reads as TGTGCCAGCAGCTTAGCCTTGCGAGGGGGCTATGGCTACACCTTC.